The entry that follows covers one TCR beta chain sequence. This record belongs to a study of T cells expressing NK-cell markers. At the level of the study: According to the study, TCR beta repertoires originated from sorted CD3+CD56+NKG2C+, CD3+CD56+NKG2C- and CD3+CD56-NKG2C+ T cells.

For TCR beta, cDNA was produced by 5'RACE template switching with UMIs. Following a re-call of the 5' RACE reads, TCRdb has one entry per CDR3 protein and lacks DNA. In all, the sample yields 5,000 to 6,500 distinct CDR3 sequences. The sequence was collected from a man between 18 and 29 years old in good health. Input material: blood T cells: a sorted CD56 or NKG2C T cell subset, CD4+ or CD8+ T cells, or bulk PBMC T cells (not recorded which).

This CDR3 reads CATSDQEGAGRTDTQYF. This chain connects TRBV15 to TRBJ2-3; TCRdb selects TRBD2, and the lack of DNA leaves this call unchecked. This CDR3 has 17 amino acids. The germline V gene has CDR1 LNHNV and CDR2 YYDKDF (reference sequence).